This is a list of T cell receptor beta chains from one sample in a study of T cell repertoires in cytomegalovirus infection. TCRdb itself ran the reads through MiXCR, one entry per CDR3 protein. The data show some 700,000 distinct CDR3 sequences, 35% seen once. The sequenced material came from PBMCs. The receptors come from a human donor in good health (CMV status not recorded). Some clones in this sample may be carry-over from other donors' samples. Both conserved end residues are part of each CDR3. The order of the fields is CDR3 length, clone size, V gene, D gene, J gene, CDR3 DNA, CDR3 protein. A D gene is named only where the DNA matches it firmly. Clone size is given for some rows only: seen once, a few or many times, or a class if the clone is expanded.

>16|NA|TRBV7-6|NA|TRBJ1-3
TGTGCCAGCAGCTTAGTTGGCGTACACTCTGGAAACACCATATATTTT
CASSLVGVHSGNTIYF
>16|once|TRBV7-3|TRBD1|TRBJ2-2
TGTGCCAGCAGCTTGAGCCGGGACAGGAACACCGGGGAGCTGTTTTTT
CASSLSRDRNTGELFF
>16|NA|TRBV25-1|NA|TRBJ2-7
TGTGCCAGCAGTGAATTGACACAGAAATACGTCTACGAGCAGTACTTC
CASSELTQKYVYEQYF
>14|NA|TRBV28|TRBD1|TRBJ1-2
TGTGCCAGCAGTTTCGACAGGGGCGGGAGGGGCTACACCTTC
CASSFDRGGRGYTF
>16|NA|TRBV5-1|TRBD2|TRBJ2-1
TGCGCCAGCAGCTTGGCTGGGACTAGAAGTCTCAATGAGCAGTTCTTC
CASSLAGTRSLNEQFF
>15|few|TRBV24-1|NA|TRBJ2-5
TGTGCCACCAGTGATACAGACACGTACCAAGAGACCCAGTACTTC
CATSDTDTYQETQYF
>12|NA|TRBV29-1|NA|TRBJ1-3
TGCAGCATCAGGATCTCTGGAAACACCATATATTTT
CSIRISGNTIYF
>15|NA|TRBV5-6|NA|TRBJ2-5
TGTGCCAGCAGCTTGGTCACGGGATCGGGAGAGACCCAGTACTTC
CASSLVTGSGETQYF
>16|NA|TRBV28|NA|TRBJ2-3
TGTTCCAGCACTTTGAGGGTGACACGAAGCACTGATACGCAGTATTTT
CSSTLRVTRSTDTQYF
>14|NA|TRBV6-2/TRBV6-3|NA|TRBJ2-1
TGTGCCAGCGTAGGGACTGGCAACTACAATGAGCAGTTCTTC
CASVGTGNYNEQFF
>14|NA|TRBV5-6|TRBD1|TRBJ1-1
TGTGCCAGCAGCTCCGGGACAGGGACCACTGAAGCTTTCTTT
CASSSGTGTTEAFF
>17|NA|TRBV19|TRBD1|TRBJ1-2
TGTGCCAGTAGTTCCCTCGGACAGGGTTCTAATAGCCTTGGCTACACCTTC
CASSSLGQGSNSLGYTF
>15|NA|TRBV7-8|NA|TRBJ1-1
TGTGCCAGCAGCCCAATTGGGGGGCGGGACACTGAAGCTTTCTTT
CASSPIGGRDTEAFF
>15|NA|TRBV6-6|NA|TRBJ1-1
TGTGCCAGCAGACCCCGCCAGGGGCGTGACACTGAAGCTTTCTTT
CASRPRQGRDTEAFF
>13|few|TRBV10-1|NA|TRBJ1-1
TGCGCCAGCAGTAACGGACGCAAGCATGAAGCTTTCTTT
CASSNGRKHEAFF
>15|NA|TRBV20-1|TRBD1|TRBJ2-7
TGCAGTGCTAGAGATTTCCAAGACAGGGTAAACGAGCAGTACTTC
CSARDFQDRVNEQYF
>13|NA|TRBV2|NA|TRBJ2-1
TGTGCCAGCAGTGAAGCGCTTTACAATGAGCAGTTCTTC
CASSEALYNEQFF
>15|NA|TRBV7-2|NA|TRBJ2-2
TGTGCCAGCAGCTTAAGAGGGGAAAGGACCGGGGAGCTGTTTTTT
CASSLRGERTGELFF
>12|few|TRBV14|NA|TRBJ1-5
TGTGCCAGCAGCCATCCGAATCAGCCCCAGCATTTT
CASSHPNQPQHF
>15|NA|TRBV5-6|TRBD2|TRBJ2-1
TGTGCCAGCAGCTCACCGGGAGGGGTGTACAATGAGCAGTTCTTC
CASSSPGGVYNEQFF
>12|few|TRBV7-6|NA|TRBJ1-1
TGTGCCAGCAGCTTATGGAAGGTTGAAGCTTTCTTT
CASSLWKVEAFF
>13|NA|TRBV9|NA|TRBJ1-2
TGTGCCAGCAGCGTAGCTTCCAACTATGGCTACACCTTC
CASSVASNYGYTF
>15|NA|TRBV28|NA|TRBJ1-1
TGTGCCAGCAGTTCTGGAGACAGCACGAACACTGAAGCTTTCTTT
CASSSGDSTNTEAFF
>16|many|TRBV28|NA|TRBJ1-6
TGTGCCAGCAGGCTCGACCACTCGGCCTATAATTCACCCCTCCACTTT
CASRLDHSAYNSPLHF
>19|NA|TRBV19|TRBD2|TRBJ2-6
TGTTCACAGCGGCGGGGAGGGCCGAAGTTCCTCTCTGGGGCCAACGTCCTGACTTTC
CSQRRGGPKFLSGANVLTF
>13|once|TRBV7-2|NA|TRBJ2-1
TGTGCCAGAAGCTTACCTATCTACAATGAGCGGTTCTTC
CARSLPIYNERFF
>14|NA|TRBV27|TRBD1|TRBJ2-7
TGTGCCAGCAGGGTACAGGGGGTTTCCTACGAGCAGTACTTC
CASRVQGVSYEQYF
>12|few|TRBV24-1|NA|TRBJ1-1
TGTGCCACCAGTGATTTGTTAGGGGAAGCTTTCTTT
CATSDLLGEAFF
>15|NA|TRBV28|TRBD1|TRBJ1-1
TGTGCCAGCAGTTTAGCAGGGGGCGAGTCGACTGAAGCTTTCTTT
CASSLAGGESTEAFF
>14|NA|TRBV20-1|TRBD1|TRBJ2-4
TGCAGTGCTAGAGTGGCAGGGGGTGCCAACATTCAGTACTTC
CSARVAGGANIQYF
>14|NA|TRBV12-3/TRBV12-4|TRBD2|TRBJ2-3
TGTGCCAGCAGACGGCGGGAGGGGCCAGATACGCAGTATTTT
CASRRREGPDTQYF